These T cell receptor beta chains were read from a single sample in a study of blood T cell repertoires in COVID-19. Only in-frame clones appear in the TCRdb table, and some are missing; sequencing was by immunoSEQ multiplex PCR. The table has about 170,000 clones, roughly four fifths seen once. Sample: peripheral blood. The receptor set was obtained from a woman of 80 years or more with COVID-19, enrolled during active disease. Each CDR3 is given with its conserved first and last residue. Each record gives: V gene, clone size, CDR3 length, J gene, D gene, CDR3 protein, CDR3 DNA. The D gene is left open where the match is weak. Size values are once, few and many counts, or a class for expanded clones, and some rows have none.

V gene: TRBV3-1/TRBV3-2
clone size: once
CDR3 length: 17
J gene: TRBJ1-1
D gene: .
CDR3 protein: CASSQDKWAGVNRVAFF
CDR3 DNA: TGTGCCAGCAGCCAAGATAAATGGGCAGGGGTGAATCGGGTAGCTTTCTTT

V gene: TRBV2
clone size: .
CDR3 length: 12
J gene: TRBJ2-5
D gene: .
CDR3 protein: CASSAGQETQYF
CDR3 DNA: TGTGCCAGCAGTGCGGGTCAAGAGACCCAGTACTTC

V gene: TRBV7-2
clone size: .
CDR3 length: 14
J gene: TRBJ1-1
D gene: .
CDR3 protein: CASSLAGRVTEAFF
CDR3 DNA: TGTGCCAGCAGCTTAGCGGGCAGGGTTACTGAAGCTTTCTTT

V gene: TRBV25-1
clone size: .
CDR3 length: 18
J gene: TRBJ2-7
D gene: TRBD1
CDR3 protein: CASSARDRRSMSSYEQYF
CDR3 DNA: TGTGCCAGCAGTGCCCGGGACAGGAGATCTATGAGCTCCTACGAGCAGTACTTC

V gene: TRBV7-6
clone size: .
CDR3 length: 17
J gene: TRBJ2-5
D gene: .
CDR3 protein: CASSLALAGAVQETQYF
CDR3 DNA: TGTGCCAGCAGCTTAGCGCTGGCAGGGGCCGTCCAAGAGACCCAGTACTTC

V gene: TRBV14
clone size: .
CDR3 length: 13
J gene: TRBJ2-7
D gene: .
CDR3 protein: CASSQGLGYEQYF
CDR3 DNA: TGTGCCAGCAGCCAAGGACTAGGGTACGAGCAGTACTTC

V gene: TRBV30
clone size: once
CDR3 length: 16
J gene: TRBJ2-7
D gene: TRBD2
CDR3 protein: CAWSRVAGGLSYEQYF
CDR3 DNA: TGTGCCTGGAGTAGGGTCGCCGGGGGGTTGTCCTACGAGCAGTACTTC

V gene: TRBV2
clone size: .
CDR3 length: 17
J gene: TRBJ2-5
D gene: TRBD2
CDR3 protein: CASSEGTSGGYQETQYF
CDR3 DNA: TGTGCCAGCAGTGAAGGGACTAGCGGGGGGTACCAAGAGACCCAGTACTTC

V gene: TRBV6-1
clone size: .
CDR3 length: 16
J gene: TRBJ1-4
D gene: .
CDR3 protein: CASSEYGGSTNEKLFF
CDR3 DNA: TGTGCCAGCAGTGAATACGGGGGATCAACTAATGAAAAACTGTTTTTT

V gene: TRBV6-2/TRBV6-3
clone size: .
CDR3 length: 18
J gene: TRBJ1-6
D gene: .
CDR3 protein: CASSYPPLMTAYLSALHF
CDR3 DNA: TGTGCCAGCAGTTACCCCCCACTTATGACAGCATACCTTTCAGCCCTCCACTTT

V gene: TRBV15
clone size: .
CDR3 length: 14
J gene: TRBJ1-3
D gene: TRBD1
CDR3 protein: CATRTGASGNTIYF
CDR3 DNA: TGTGCCACCCGGACAGGGGCCTCTGGAAACACCATATATTTT

V gene: TRBV19
clone size: once
CDR3 length: 16
J gene: TRBJ1-4
D gene: .
CDR3 protein: CASTNWPRTFNEKLFF
CDR3 DNA: TGTGCCAGTACCAATTGGCCCCGGACTTTTAATGAAAAACTGTTTTTT

V gene: TRBV10-3
clone size: .
CDR3 length: 12
J gene: TRBJ2-7
D gene: .
CDR3 protein: CAINQGLNEQYF
CDR3 DNA: TGTGCCATCAATCAGGGTTTGAACGAGCAGTACTTC

V gene: TRBV3-1/TRBV3-2
clone size: .
CDR3 length: 16
J gene: TRBJ2-7
D gene: TRBD2
CDR3 protein: CASSQPGTSGVLGQYF
CDR3 DNA: TGTGCCAGCAGCCAACCCGGGACTAGCGGGGTTCTAGGGCAGTACTTC

V gene: TRBV5-1
clone size: .
CDR3 length: 14
J gene: TRBJ2-6
D gene: .
CDR3 protein: CATQQGTGANVLTF
CDR3 DNA: TGCGCCACCCAGCAGGGGACTGGGGCCAACGTCCTGACTTTC

V gene: TRBV7-2
clone size: .
CDR3 length: 15
J gene: TRBJ2-5
D gene: .
CDR3 protein: CASSSPRQMQETQYF
CDR3 DNA: TGTGCCAGCAGCTCCCCTCGCCAGATGCAAGAGACCCAGTACTTC

V gene: TRBV4-1
clone size: .
CDR3 length: 16
J gene: TRBJ2-3
D gene: TRBD1
CDR3 protein: CASSQRQGRNTDTQYF
CDR3 DNA: TGCGCCAGCAGCCAACGACAGGGAAGGAATACAGATACGCAGTATTTT

V gene: TRBV7-8
clone size: .
CDR3 length: 16
J gene: TRBJ1-1
D gene: TRBD1
CDR3 protein: CASSTEGQGMNTEAFF
CDR3 DNA: TGTGCCAGCAGCACAGAAGGACAGGGTATGAACACTGAAGCTTTCTTT

V gene: TRBV4-1
clone size: once
CDR3 length: 14
J gene: TRBJ1-6
D gene: .
CDR3 protein: CASSSLNLNSPLHF
CDR3 DNA: TGCGCCAGCAGCTCACTTAATCTTAATTCACCCCTCCACTTT

V gene: TRBV14
clone size: .
CDR3 length: 15
J gene: TRBJ2-1
D gene: TRBD2
CDR3 protein: CASSPLGGGDNEQFF
CDR3 DNA: TGTGCCAGCAGCCCCCTTGGGGGGGGAGACAATGAGCAGTTCTTC

V gene: TRBV18
clone size: .
CDR3 length: 15
J gene: TRBJ2-7
D gene: .
CDR3 protein: CASSPPGLSFYEQYF
CDR3 DNA: TGTGCCAGCTCCCCACCGGGACTTTCCTTCTACGAGCAGTACTTC

V gene: TRBV10-1
clone size: .
CDR3 length: 15
J gene: TRBJ1-4
D gene: TRBD1
CDR3 protein: CASTSFRGYSEKLFF
CDR3 DNA: TGCGCCAGCACCTCGTTCAGGGGGTATAGTGAAAAACTGTTTTTT

V gene: TRBV9
clone size: .
CDR3 length: 15
J gene: TRBJ2-3
D gene: .
CDR3 protein: CASSATLLGTDTQYF
CDR3 DNA: TGTGCCAGCAGCGCCACCCTACTAGGCACAGATACGCAGTATTTT

V gene: TRBV3-1/TRBV3-2
clone size: .
CDR3 length: 12
J gene: TRBJ1-1
D gene: .
CDR3 protein: CASSQAEGPAFF
CDR3 DNA: TGTGCCAGCAGCCAAGCAGAGGGCCCAGCTTTCTTT

V gene: TRBV2
clone size: .
CDR3 length: 13
J gene: TRBJ2-3
D gene: TRBD1
CDR3 protein: CASRTGRTDTQYF
CDR3 DNA: TGTGCCAGCCGGACAGGCCGCACAGATACGCAGTATTTT

V gene: TRBV5-1
clone size: .
CDR3 length: 17
J gene: TRBJ2-1
D gene: TRBD2
CDR3 protein: CASSLTLAGTSYNEQFF
CDR3 DNA: TGCGCCAGCAGCTTGACACTAGCGGGGACCTCCTACAATGAGCAGTTCTTC

V gene: TRBV3-1/TRBV3-2
clone size: .
CDR3 length: 15
J gene: TRBJ1-1
D gene: TRBD1
CDR3 protein: CASSQWDRPNTEAFF
CDR3 DNA: TGTGCCAGCAGCCAATGGGACAGACCGAACACTGAAGCTTTCTTT

V gene: TRBV4-1
clone size: .
CDR3 length: 12
J gene: TRBJ1-1
D gene: .
CDR3 protein: CASTDSNTEAFF
CDR3 DNA: TGCGCCAGCACCGACAGTAACACTGAAGCTTTCTTT

V gene: TRBV28
clone size: .
CDR3 length: 16
J gene: TRBJ1-2
D gene: TRBD1
CDR3 protein: CASRSPGQGVNYGYTF
CDR3 DNA: TGTGCCAGCAGATCCCCGGGACAGGGAGTAAACTATGGCTACACCTTC

V gene: TRBV5-4
clone size: .
CDR3 length: 13
J gene: TRBJ1-2
D gene: .
CDR3 protein: CASSLSSHKSYTF
CDR3 DNA: TGTGCCAGCAGCTTGTCCTCACATAAAAGCTACACCTTC

V gene: TRBV29-1
clone size: .
CDR3 length: 13
J gene: TRBJ2-3
D gene: TRBD1
CDR3 protein: CSADRGWADTQYF
CDR3 DNA: TGCAGCGCTGACAGGGGGTGGGCAGATACGCAGTATTTT

V gene: TRBV30
clone size: .
CDR3 length: 15
J gene: TRBJ1-3
D gene: .
CDR3 protein: CAWSVEGFIGNTIYF
CDR3 DNA: TGTGCCTGGAGTGTTGAGGGATTTATAGGAAACACCATATATTTT

V gene: TRBV5-4
clone size: .
CDR3 length: 15
J gene: TRBJ2-3
D gene: TRBD2
CDR3 protein: CASSPRWEGTDTQYF
CDR3 DNA: TGTGCCAGCAGCCCTCGGTGGGAGGGTACAGATACGCAGTATTTT

V gene: TRBV18
clone size: many
CDR3 length: 14
J gene: TRBJ1-3
D gene: .
CDR3 protein: CASSEQGGGNTIYF
CDR3 DNA: TGTGCCAGCTCAGAACAGGGTGGAGGAAACACCATATATTTT

V gene: TRBV18
clone size: .
CDR3 length: 13
J gene: TRBJ2-5
D gene: TRBD2
CDR3 protein: CASRRGGGETQYF
CDR3 DNA: TGTGCCAGCCGTCGGGGGGGCGGTGAGACCCAGTACTTC

V gene: TRBV4-1
clone size: .
CDR3 length: 16
J gene: TRBJ2-7
D gene: TRBD1
CDR3 protein: CASSPTWTGSSYEQYF
CDR3 DNA: TGCGCCAGCAGCCCAACCTGGACAGGTAGCTCCTACGAGCAGTACTTC

V gene: TRBV29-1
clone size: .
CDR3 length: 13
J gene: TRBJ1-2
D gene: .
CDR3 protein: CSVLRGQGYGYTF
CDR3 DNA: TGCAGCGTGCTCAGGGGCCAAGGGTATGGCTACACCTTC

V gene: TRBV30
clone size: .
CDR3 length: 11
J gene: TRBJ1-4
D gene: .
CDR3 protein: CAWRPGVKLFF
CDR3 DNA: TGTGCCTGGAGGCCCGGGGTAAAACTGTTTTTT

V gene: TRBV2
clone size: .
CDR3 length: 17
J gene: TRBJ2-5
D gene: TRBD2
CDR3 protein: CASSEALSGGPQETQYF
CDR3 DNA: TGTGCCAGCAGTGAAGCGCTTAGCGGGGGCCCCCAAGAGACCCAGTACTTC

V gene: TRBV11-2
clone size: .
CDR3 length: 14
J gene: TRBJ1-3
D gene: .
CDR3 protein: CASSLDNSGNTIYF
CDR3 DNA: TGTGCCAGCAGCTTAGATAACTCTGGAAACACCATATATTTT

V gene: TRBV3-1/TRBV3-2
clone size: .
CDR3 length: 15
J gene: TRBJ2-1
D gene: .
CDR3 protein: CASSPRLVPYNEQFF
CDR3 DNA: TGTGCCAGCAGCCCTAGACTAGTTCCCTACAATGAGCAGTTCTTC

V gene: TRBV18
clone size: .
CDR3 length: 11
J gene: TRBJ2-7
D gene: .
CDR3 protein: CASSQPGGGNF
CDR3 DNA: TGTGCCAGCTCACAACCGGGTGGCGGGAACTTC

V gene: TRBV11-2
clone size: .
CDR3 length: 13
J gene: TRBJ2-7
D gene: TRBD2
CDR3 protein: CASTLAGVYEQYF
CDR3 DNA: TGTGCCAGCACCCTAGCGGGAGTGTACGAGCAGTACTTC

V gene: TRBV7-9
clone size: .
CDR3 length: 15
J gene: TRBJ1-6
D gene: .
CDR3 protein: CASSQVLGGNSPLHF
CDR3 DNA: TGTGCCAGCAGCCAAGTATTGGGGGGTAATTCACCCCTCCACTTT

V gene: TRBV25-1
clone size: .
CDR3 length: 13
J gene: TRBJ2-5
D gene: .
CDR3 protein: CASSEWSRETQYF
CDR3 DNA: TGTGCCAGCAGTGAATGGAGTCGTGAGACCCAGTACTTC

V gene: TRBV5-8
clone size: .
CDR3 length: 16
J gene: TRBJ2-1
D gene: TRBD2
CDR3 protein: CASSHILAGEWDEQFF
CDR3 DNA: TGTGCCAGCAGCCATATACTAGCGGGAGAGTGGGATGAGCAGTTCTTC

V gene: TRBV9
clone size: .
CDR3 length: 16
J gene: TRBJ1-4
D gene: TRBD1
CDR3 protein: CASRKGQGATNEKLFF
CDR3 DNA: TGTGCCAGCAGGAAAGGACAGGGCGCAACTAATGAAAAACTGTTTTTT

V gene: TRBV24-1
clone size: .
CDR3 length: 14
J gene: TRBJ2-1
D gene: .
CDR3 protein: CATSVQGAGDEQFF
CDR3 DNA: TGTGCCACCAGTGTGCAGGGGGCGGGGGATGAGCAGTTCTTC

V gene: TRBV2
clone size: .
CDR3 length: 14
J gene: TRBJ1-2
D gene: .
CDR3 protein: CASSEALFNYGYTF
CDR3 DNA: TGTGCCAGCAGTGAAGCCTTATTTAACTATGGCTACACCTTC

V gene: TRBV5-1
clone size: .
CDR3 length: 15
J gene: TRBJ1-5
D gene: TRBD1
CDR3 protein: CASSLGDRGDQPQHF
CDR3 DNA: TGCGCCAGCAGCTTAGGGGACAGGGGGGATCAGCCCCAGCATTTT

V gene: TRBV5-1
clone size: once
CDR3 length: 17
J gene: TRBJ2-6
D gene: .
CDR3 protein: CASSPTQGSWGANVLTF
CDR3 DNA: TGCGCCAGCAGCCCGACCCAGGGATCGTGGGGGGCCAACGTCCTGACTTTC

V gene: TRBV18
clone size: .
CDR3 length: 16
J gene: TRBJ2-5
D gene: .
CDR3 protein: CASSPLTRNLQETQYF
CDR3 DNA: TGTGCCAGCTCACCGCTGACGCGGAATTTGCAAGAGACCCAGTACTTC

V gene: TRBV6-5
clone size: .
CDR3 length: 14
J gene: TRBJ1-1
D gene: TRBD1
CDR3 protein: CASSLTGPDTEAFF
CDR3 DNA: TGTGCCAGCAGTTTGACAGGGCCGGACACTGAAGCTTTCTTT

V gene: TRBV6-2/TRBV6-3
clone size: .
CDR3 length: 14
J gene: TRBJ1-5
D gene: .
CDR3 protein: CASSGRGFDQPQHF
CDR3 DNA: TGTGCCAGCAGTGGCAGGGGTTTCGATCAGCCCCAGCATTTT

V gene: TRBV7-3
clone size: .
CDR3 length: 14
J gene: TRBJ2-1
D gene: TRBD2
CDR3 protein: CASRTSGRSNEQFF
CDR3 DNA: TGTGCCAGCAGGACTAGCGGGAGATCTAATGAGCAGTTCTTC

V gene: TRBV3-1/TRBV3-2
clone size: once
CDR3 length: 15
J gene: TRBJ2-1
D gene: .
CDR3 protein: CASSQDPGSYNEQFF
CDR3 DNA: TGTGCCAGCAGCCAAGACCCAGGTTCCTACAATGAGCAGTTCTTC